This entry describes one T cell receptor beta chain. This clonotype was found a few times. The target of this receptor is not known. Per-base quality was not reported, and no clone a single base away is much larger than it. Ficoll-Paque density gradient centrifugation was the method used to isolate PBMCs. These data originate in a study of T-cell memory formation after mild COVID-19 (dated by TCRdb to the early 2020s). Regarding the complete study: Most TCR sequence clusters were specific to one of the two donors. In a couple of donors, T-cell clones that expanded and contracted after mild COVID-19 were tracked by sequencing TCRalpha and TCRbeta repertoires over time. The cohort was made up of two young adult volunteers, one female and one male, who were previously healthy.

Sequenced on an Illumina NovaSeq 6000. Using 5'RACE with constant-segment primers, TCRalpha and TCRbeta cDNA libraries were constructed, with sample barcodes and unique molecular identifiers added in the process. RNA was extracted from every sample with Trizol reagent. The libraries were amplified in two PCR steps, and the second step added a second sample barcode and Illumina TruSeq adapters. The libraries were sequenced on an Illumina NovaSeq using 2 x 150 bp paired-end reads. On the study's bioinformatics: With migec v1.2.7, reads were demultiplexed and then collapsed into UMI-guided consensus sequences. Using mixcr v2.1.11, UMI consensuses were aligned to TRA and TRB V and J templates and then assembled into clonotypes. A clonotype was counted as expanded or contracted only when both edgeR and NoisET called the clonotype significant, with the noise models trained on biological replicates. For edgeR calls, the thresholds were a false discovery rate-adjusted p below 0.01 and a log2 fold-change of 1. PCA with hierarchical clustering of max-normalized trajectories of the 1000 most abundant clonotypes was used as exploratory dynamics analysis. The CD4 or CD8 phenotype of responding clones was assigned using the separately sequenced CD4+ and CD8+ repertoires. TCRdb applied fastp at Q25 and MiXCR to the public reads, then kept only in-frame beta chains. Rows are combined by CDR3 protein, so each entry shows the most common genes and DNA. The V and J calls were not made by the authors but by TCRdb's processing. This sample comprises 550,000 to 600,000 distinct CDR3 sequences, roughly 17% of them detected only once. The top ten clones comprise just over 8% of the sample.

CDR1 and CDR2, per the germline V gene, are LGHNA and YNFKEQ. The CDR3 runs 16 residues from the cysteine to the phenylalanine. Solely the CDR3 DNA is kept, with 48 bases framed from the first base. V lost 1 base and J lost 5 bases; the stretch between them is 17 bases long. Broader findings and caveats from the paper: Balanced CD4/CD8 phenotypes were observed for clones contracting from day 15 to 85, whereas a bias towards CD4+ was observed for a second wave of clones expanding from day 15 to 37. The study included only two mild cases, and larger cohorts that include severe cases with pre-infection samples were judged to be necessary. Contracting CD4+ clones appeared mostly in the CM and EM memory subsets, whereas CD8+ clones were enriched in EMRA. SARS-CoV-2 specificity was not confirmed for the second-wave clones peaking on day 37. Some responding clones were detected in pre-infection memory, suggesting pre-existing cross-reactive memory T cells joined the SARS-CoV-2 response.

Material for sequencing was PBMCs or a T cell subset sorted from them (not recorded which). The chain uses TRBV4-2 and TRBJ1-2; the D gene is unclear. The receptor was derived from an adult woman who had mild COVID-19 (a few samples of this study predate the infection). The sample titles of this study are shuffled in the database, so cell type and time point are left out; the donor was told from shared clones. The CDR3 in this case is CASSQGAASAVYGYTF. The DNA sequence is given as TGTGCCAGCAGCCAAGGTGCGGCCTCCGCAGTTTATGGCTACACCTTC.